This T cell receptor (beta chain) was sequenced during a study of Graves' ophthalmopathy and Graves' hyperthyroidism. Regarding the study as a whole: The authors also found most expanded thyroid clonotypes above 0.001 frequency in blood.

Investigators amplified TCR beta CDR3 regions from RNA transcripts. HTBI-primed RT-PCR formed the first round, and a multiplex PCR formed the second. Each CDR3 protein gets one entry after TCRdb re-called the multiplex PCR reads with MiXCR. Of around 1.1 million distinct CDR3 sequences listed, roughly 35% are singletons. CDR3 length: 14 amino acids. From germline, CDR1 is SNHLY and CDR2 FYNNEI. Trimming cost V 6 bases and J 3 bases; bases outside gene matches: 5. Among the hyperthyroidism patients, all were newly diagnosed, aged 18 to 65, with under 2 months' duration. Certain patients, namely those with other autoimmune diseases, uncontrolled infections, pregnancy or lactation, were excluded. Clinical symptoms, serum thyroxine, TRAb, thyroid ultrasound and orbital computed tomography were relied on for diagnosis. This clonotype was observed many times. Antigen unknown.

The sequencing sample was made of peripheral blood or thyroid tissue (not recorded which). The clonotype originates from an adult man with Graves' hyperthyroidism. The chain links TRBV2 to TRBJ2-7; 10 bases are shared with TRBD2. CDR3 bases: TGTGCCAGCAGGCCGGGACTAGCGAGCTACGAGCAGTACTTC. Its translation: CASRPGLASYEQYF.